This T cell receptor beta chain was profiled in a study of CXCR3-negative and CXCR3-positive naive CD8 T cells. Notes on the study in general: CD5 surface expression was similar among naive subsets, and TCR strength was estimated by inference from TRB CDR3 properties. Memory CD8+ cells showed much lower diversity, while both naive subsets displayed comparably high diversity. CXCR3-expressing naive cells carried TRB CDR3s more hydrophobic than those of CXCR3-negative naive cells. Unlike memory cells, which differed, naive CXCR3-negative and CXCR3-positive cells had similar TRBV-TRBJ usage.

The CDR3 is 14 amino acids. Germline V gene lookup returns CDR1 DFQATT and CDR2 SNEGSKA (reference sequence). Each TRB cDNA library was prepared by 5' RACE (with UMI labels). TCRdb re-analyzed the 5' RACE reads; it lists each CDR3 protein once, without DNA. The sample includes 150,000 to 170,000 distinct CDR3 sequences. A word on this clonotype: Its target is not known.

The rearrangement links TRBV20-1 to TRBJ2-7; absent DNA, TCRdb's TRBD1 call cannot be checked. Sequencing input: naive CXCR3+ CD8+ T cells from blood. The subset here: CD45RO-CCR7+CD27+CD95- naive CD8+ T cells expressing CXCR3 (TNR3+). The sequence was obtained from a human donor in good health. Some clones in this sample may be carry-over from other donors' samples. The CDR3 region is CSATWTEEIYEQYF.